The 18 T cell receptor beta chains in this list originate from one sample, sequenced in a study of memory CD4+ T cells and cytomegalovirus serostatus. The protocol was immunoSEQ multiplex PCR, while the TCRdb copy is restricted to in-frame clones and leaves out a portion. The sample holds 84,000 or so clones, approximately 80% seen once. Single viable CD3+CD4+CD8-CD45RO+ cells were sorted as the memory CD4+ T cells. The sample taken for sequencing was memory CD4+ T cells from blood. The receptor source for this set is an adult in good health and CMV-seronegative.

The rearrangement uses TRBV28 and TRBJ2-3; TRBD2 matches at 7 bases. The junction had 1 base not matched to a gene; V was cut back by 4 bases and J by 0 bases. In germline, CDR1 is MDHEN, CDR2 SYDVKM. The CDR3 totals 14 residues. The CDR3 DNA sequence: TGTGCCAGCAGTTCCGGGGGGAGCACAGATACGCAGTATTTT. Protein sequence: CASSSGGSTDTQYF.

The V call is TRBV19, the J call TRBJ1-2; the match to TRBD1 covers 9 bases. The trim removed 5 bases at V and 4 bases at J, leaving 11 bases unmatched. CDR1 and CDR2 (germline): LNHDA, SQIVND (reference sequence). This CDR3 is 16 amino acids long. The CDR3, as DNA: TGTGCCAGTAGTCTAAGACAGGGGGGAATTGGCTATGGCTACACCTTC. It translates to CASSLRQGGIGYGYTF.

V and J are TRBV30 and TRBJ1-1; 9 nucleotides line up with TRBD1. Losses at the gene ends were 3 bases for V and 3 bases for J; bases not matched to a gene: 5. CDR1 is GTSNPN, CDR2 SVGIG, per germline (reference sequence). The CDR3 length is 14 residues. CDR3 coding DNA: TGTGCCTGGAGCTTCCGGGACAGGGACACTGAAGCTTTCTTT. Protein product: CAWSFRDRDTEAFF.

The V call is TRBV5-6, the J call TRBJ2-2; 7 nucleotides agree with TRBD1. CDR1 and CDR2 (germline): SGHDT, YYEEEE. The CDR3 has 19 residues. Losses at the gene ends were 3 bases for V and 2 bases for J; bases not matched to a gene: 16. In DNA form, the CDR3 reads TGTGCCAGCAGCTCGGTCCGGGACAGAGGGGTCCGAAACACCGGGGAGCTGTTTTTT. Amino acids: CASSSVRDRGVRNTGELFF.

The chain has TRBV6-1 and TRBJ1-5; maybe TRBD1 (6 bases). The V gene lost 11 bases and the J gene lost 1 base, with 15 bases spanning the gap. Germline V gene sequence: CDR1 MNHNS, CDR2 SASEGT. The CDR3 runs 14 residues. The CDR3 DNA follows: TGTGCCGGTGGGTTTACAGGGAGCAATCAGCCCCAGCATTTT. The encoded protein is CAGGFTGSNQPQHF.

The sample holds one count of this clone. V usage is TRBV5-6 and J usage is TRBJ1-4, with 9 positions matching TRBD1. V trimming: 4 bases; J trimming: 7 bases; junction bases outside the gene matches: 8. Germline lookup yields CDR1 SGHDT and CDR2 YYEEEE. The CDR3 runs 15 residues. CDR3 DNA sequence: TGTGCCAGCAGCCCGGACAGGGGTTGGGGTGAAAAACTGTTTTTT. It is translated as CASSPDRGWGEKLFF.

The CDR3 sequence: CASSVLGGAYGGYTF. As DNA, the CDR3 is TGTGCCAGCAGCGTACTCGGCGGGGCTTATGGGGGCTACACCTTC. This chain uses TRBV9 with TRBJ1-2; D is possibly TRBD1 (5 bases). CDR3 size: 15 residues. Germline lookup yields CDR1 SGDLS and CDR2 YYNGEE. The V end lost 1 base, the J end lost 8 bases, and 18 bases lay between the germline ends.

V and J are TRBV18 and TRBJ2-3; D is unclear. V dropped 2 bases and J dropped 5 bases, with 8 bases sitting between them. Germline lookup yields CDR1 KGHSH and CDR2 LQKENI. The CDR3 spans 13 residues. CDR3 DNA: TGTGCCAGCTCACCAAACGATGGAGATACGCAGTATTTT. Its protein product is CASSPNDGDTQYF.

The chain employs TRBV6-5 and TRBJ2-2, with 8 bases that match TRBD1. V trimming: 4 bases; J trimming: 9 bases; junction bases outside the gene matches: 4. This CDR3 region has 13 residues. Germline assignment: CDR1 MNHEY and CDR2 SVGAGI. CDR3 in amino acids: CASSFRQGWELFF. CDR3 DNA sequence: TGTGCCAGCAGTTTCCGACAGGGGTGGGAGCTGTTTTTT.

This clone was seen only a few times. This chain links TRBV19 with TRBJ1-5, with D possibly matching TRBD1 (6 bases). Germline V lookup: CDR1 LNHDA, CDR2 SQIVND (reference sequence). The CDR3 extends over 15 amino acids. Trimming stripped 5 bases from V and 6 bases from J, with 17 bases between. CDR3 loop: CASSARGGAGQPQHF. The CDR3 coding sequence is TGTGCCAGTAGTGCTCGCGGGGGCGCGGGTCAGCCCCAGCATTTT. Full variable domain (outside the CDR3, taken from reference TRBV19 and TRBJ1-5): DGGITQSPKYLFRKEGQNVTLSCEQNLNHDAMYWYRQDPGQGLRLIYYSQIVNDFQKGDIAEGYSVSREKKESFPLTVTSAQKNPTAFYLCASSARGGAGQPQHFGDGTRLSIL.

This rearrangement joins TRBV29-1 to TRBJ1-5, with D perhaps TRBD1 (5 bases). The CDR3 consists of 13 residues. With 6 bases removed from V and 3 bases from J, the gap between germline ends came to 12 bases. Germline V CDR1 and CDR2: SQVTM, ANQGSEA. For the CDR3, the DNA is TGCAGCGTCGCCGGGGGTGCCAATCAGCCCCAGCATTTT. Its translation: CSVAGGANQPQHF. The whole variable domain, filled in from reference TRBV29-1 and TRBJ1-5, reads SAVISQKPSRDICQRGTSLTIQCQVDSQVTMMFWYRQQPGQSLTLIATANQGSEATYESGFVIDKFPISRPNLTFSTLTVSNMSPEDSSIYLCSVAGGANQPQHFGDGTRLSIL.

The V and J genes are TRBV11-3 and TRBJ2-5; D is possibly TRBD2 (6 bases). CDR1 is SGHNT and CDR2 is YENEEA in the germline V gene. The CDR3 sequence is 16 residues long. V lost 4 bases and J lost 4, with 19 bases in between. The DNA for the CDR3 is TGTGCCAGCAGCTGGGGAATTCGGGGGTCCGGAGAGACCCAGTACTTC. Encoded protein: CASSWGIRGSGETQYF. Full variable domain (remainder filled in from reference TRBV11-3 and TRBJ2-5): EAGVVQSPRYKIIEKKQPVAFWCNPISGHNTLYWYLQNLGQGPELLIRYENEEAVDDSQLPKDRFSAERLKGVDSTLKIQPAELGDSAVYLCASSWGIRGSGETQYFGPGTRLLVL.

The chain combines TRBV5-4 with TRBJ1-1, with a possible D match to TRBD1 (5 bases). The V gene's germline CDR1 is SGHNT and CDR2 YYREEE (reference sequence). V shed 4 bases and J shed 5 bases, with 15 bases lying between them. The CDR3 extends over 14 amino acids. CDR3 bases: TGTGCCAGCAGCGCGACAGCGGGGAGAACTGAAGCTTTCTTT. This sequence encodes CASSATAGRTEAFF.

This clone was seen just once. J is TRBJ1-1 and V is TRBV5-5; D uncertain. This CDR3 is 11 amino acids long. Between the trimmed V and J ends, which lost 4 bases and 10 bases, there was a span of 11 bases. CDR1 is SGHKS, CDR2 YYEKEE, per germline (reference sequence). The CDR3 loop reads CASSQNFGAFF. The CDR3 nucleotides are TGTGCCAGCAGCCAGAATTTTGGAGCTTTCTTT.

The chain couples TRBV28 to TRBJ2-7, with 8 positions matching TRBD1. Germline lookup yields CDR1 MDHEN and CDR2 SYDVKM. After removal of 1 base from V and 7 bases from J, the junction contained 6 bases not matched to a gene. This CDR3 is 14 amino acids long. The CDR3 nucleotides read TGTGCCAGCAGTTTATCCAGGGGGCAGGAAGAGCAGTACTTC. It is translated as CASSLSRGQEEQYF.

The chain couples TRBV7-8 to TRBJ1-5; D is possibly TRBD1 (5 bases). This CDR3 has 15 amino acids. Looked up from germline, CDR1 is SGHVS and CDR2 is FQNEAQ. Trimming left V 2 bases short and J 5 bases short, with 13 bases between. CDR3 sequence: CASSLTEGTYQPQHF. CDR3 coding DNA: TGTGCCAGCAGCTTAACGGAGGGGACCTATCAGCCCCAGCATTTT.

The rearrangement links TRBV6-6 to TRBJ1-5; no definite D call. The CDR3 runs to 14 residues. Trimming took off 2 bases at V and 1 base at J, with 6 bases between the two ends. Looked up from germline, CDR1 is MNHNY and CDR2 is SVGAGI (reference sequence). For the CDR3, the DNA is TGTGCCAGCAGTTACGGGCAGAGCAATCAGCCCCAGCATTTT. It is translated as CASSYGQSNQPQHF.

This chain connects TRBV5-1 to TRBJ2-7; D might be TRBD1 (5 bases). Germline CDR1 is SGHRS and CDR2 is YFSETQ. This CDR3 contains 15 residues. The germline V and J ends were trimmed by 4 bases and 0 bases, with 14 bases remaining between them. CDR3 in amino acids: CASSVATGPSYEQYF. The CDR3 coding sequence is TGCGCCAGCAGCGTGGCTACAGGTCCCTCCTACGAGCAGTACTTC.